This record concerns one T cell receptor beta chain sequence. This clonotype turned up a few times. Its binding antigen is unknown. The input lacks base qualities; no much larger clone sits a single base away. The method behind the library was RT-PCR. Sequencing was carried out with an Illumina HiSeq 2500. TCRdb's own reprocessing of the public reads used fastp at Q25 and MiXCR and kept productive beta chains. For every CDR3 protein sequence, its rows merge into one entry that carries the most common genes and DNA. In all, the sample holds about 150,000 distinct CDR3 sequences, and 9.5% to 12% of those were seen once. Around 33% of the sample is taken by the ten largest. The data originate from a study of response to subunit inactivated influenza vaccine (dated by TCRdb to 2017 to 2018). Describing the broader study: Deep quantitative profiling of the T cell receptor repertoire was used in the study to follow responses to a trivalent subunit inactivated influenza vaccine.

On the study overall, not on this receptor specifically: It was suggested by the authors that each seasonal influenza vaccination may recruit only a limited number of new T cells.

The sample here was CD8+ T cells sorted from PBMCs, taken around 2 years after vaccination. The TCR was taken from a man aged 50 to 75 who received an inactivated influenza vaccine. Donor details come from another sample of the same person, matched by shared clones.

In nucleotides, the sequence is TGCAGTGCTAGAGATCTGACTAGCGTCGGAGAGACCCAGTACTTC. Its protein reads: CSARDLTSVGETQYF. The chain employs TRBV20-1 and TRBJ2-5, with TRBD2 identical over 8 junction bases. Trimming takes 0 bases off V and 4 bases off J; junction bases not matched to a gene: 7. Based on the germline V gene (reference sequence), the CDR1 and CDR2 sequences are DFQATT and SNEGSKA. Including the terminal cysteine and phenylalanine, the CDR3 comprises 15 residues. Only the CDR3 portion is preserved as DNA: 45 bases, with reading frame beginning at the first base.